One sample yielded the 19 T cell receptor beta chains listed below, sequenced in a study of T cells in Graves' hyperthyroidism and ophthalmopathy. Amplification yielded TCR beta CDR3 regions, with RNA transcripts as the source. The TCR CDR3 first-round RT-PCR relied on the HTBI primer set. One entry per CDR3 protein, called by TCRdb with MiXCR from the multiplex PCR reads. The top ten clones hold 15% of a sample with approximately 710,000 distinct CDR3 sequences, 15% to 20% of them seen once. Specimen: blood. The receptors come from a man aged 50 to 60 with Graves' hyperthyroidism.

The table lists this clonotype with many counts. The V and J genes are TRBV12-3 or TRBV12-4 and TRBJ1-2; 7 bases match TRBD1. Trimming took 6 bases from V and 4 from J; bases not matched to a gene: 14. The CDR3 runs to 16 residues. CDR3 in amino acids: CASSSQPTGNSYGYTF. The CDR3 DNA reads TGTGCCAGCAGCTCCCAACCGACAGGGAACAGCTATGGCTACACCTTC.

This clonotype was recorded at least ten times. The rearrangement joins TRBV11-2 to TRBJ2-5; tentatively, D is TRBD2 (6 bases). Per the germline V gene, CDR1 is SGHAT and CDR2 is FQNNGV. This CDR3 is 15 amino acids long. Trimming removed 1 base at V and 1 base at J, with 10 bases between. The CDR3 loop reads CASSLGRGIQETQYF. In DNA form, the CDR3 reads TGTGCCAGCAGCTTAGGGCGGGGAATCCAAGAGACCCAGTACTTC.

This clonotype was recorded at least ten times. The V gene is TRBV20-1, the J gene TRBJ1-1; D is undetermined. V was pared by 6 bases and J by 12 bases, with 20 bases between. The CDR3 totals 12 residues. CDR1 is DFQATT and CDR2 is SNEGSKA in the germline V gene (reference sequence). The CDR3 DNA sequence: TGCAGTGCCGCCCCCGACGGACCCGGATCTTTCTTT. This sequence encodes CSAAPDGPGSFF.

The DNA for the CDR3 is TGTGCCACCTCCCGGCTAGCTGACGAGCAGTTCTTC. As protein: CATSRLADEQFF. This chain connects TRBV12-3 or TRBV12-4 to TRBJ2-1, with D perhaps matching TRBD2 (5 bases). There are 12 residues in the CDR3. The germline V and J ends were trimmed by 10 bases and 10 bases, with 17 bases remaining between them.

Only a few counts were recorded for this clonotype. The chain combines TRBV20-1 with TRBJ2-3, with TRBD2 matching over 11 bases. The CDR3 is 17 residues long. The junction had 8 bases not matched to a gene; V was cut back by 2 bases and J by 1 base. Germline V gene data show CDR1 as DFQATT and CDR2 as SNEGSKA (reference sequence). The CDR3, as DNA: TGCAGTGCTAGATCCTTTCATAGCGGGAGGGGCACAGATACGCAGTATTTT. It codes for CSARSFHSGRGTDTQYF.

This clonotype was detected only a few times. CDR3 sequence: CASSLGTSIHNEQFF. The CDR3 DNA sequence: TGTGCCAGCAGTTTAGGGACTAGCATCCACAATGAGCAGTTCTTC. V usage is TRBV12-3 or TRBV12-4 and J usage is TRBJ2-1; 8 nucleotides match TRBD2. V was pared by 1 base and J by 5 bases, with 4 bases of the junction left unmatched. This CDR3 is 15 amino acids long.

This clonotype occurred a few times. The genes are TRBV29-1 and TRBJ1-3; D gene uncertain. V was shortened by 2 bases and J by 0 bases, with 8 bases between the two germline ends. The CDR3 extends over 14 amino acids. Germline loops: CDR1 SQVTM, CDR2 ANQGSEA. CDR3 in DNA: TGCAGCGTTGAAACACCGACCTCTGGAAACACCATATATTTT. It is translated as CSVETPTSGNTIYF.

This clonotype appeared a few times. The gene calls are TRBV19 and TRBJ2-4; 8 bases agree with TRBD1. Germline CDR1 reads LNHDA; CDR2 reads SQIVND (reference sequence). This CDR3 is built from 17 residues. The V and J ends lost 0 bases and 1 base, in that order; junction bases with no gene match: 5. The DNA for the CDR3 is TGTGCCAGTAGTATAGATATCCGGGACAGGGCCAAAAACATTCAGTACTTC. Translating it yields CASSIDIRDRAKNIQYF. Together with reference TRBV19 and TRBJ2-4, the CDR3 gives the full variable domain: DGGITQSPKYLFRKEGQNVTLSCEQNLNHDAMYWYRQDPGQGLRLIYYSQIVNDFQKGDIAEGYSVSREKKESFPLTVTSAQKNPTAFYLCASSIDIRDRAKNIQYFGAGTRLSVL.

The table lists this clonotype with many counts. This rearrangement joins TRBV12-3 or TRBV12-4 to TRBJ2-3, with D uncertain. The CDR3 runs 14 residues. V lost 3 bases to trimming and J lost 2 bases, with 9 bases between them. The CDR3, as DNA: TGTGCCAGCAGTTTCGACGGATTCACAGATACGCAGTATTTT. Amino acid sequence: CASSFDGFTDTQYF.

DNA of the CDR3: TGTGCCACCAGAGACAGGAGCTCCGAGCAGTACTTC. Its protein is CATRDRSSEQYF. J is TRBJ2-7 and V is TRBV15; TRBD1 might be the D (6 bases). The V and J ends lost 6 bases and 6 bases respectively, with 12 bases between them. The CDR3 contains 12 residues. Germline V gene data show CDR1 as LNHNV and CDR2 as YYDKDF (reference sequence).

A few counts support this clonotype. This chain connects TRBV27 to TRBJ1-1; TRBD1 is a possible D gene (6 bases). This CDR3 comprises 14 residues. Trimming shortened V by 5 bases and J by 6 bases, and 16 bases separated the two germline ends. Germline values: CDR1 MNHEY, CDR2 SMNVEV (reference sequence). The CDR3, as DNA: TGTGCCAGCAGTAGGGGGTTCCCCGGCGCTGAAGCTTTCTTT. Translating gives CASSRGFPGAEAFF.

The chain joins TRBV12-5 to TRBJ2-1; 14 bases match TRBD2. The CDR3 has 18 residues. Germline CDR1 and CDR2: LGHNT and FRNRAP. V shed 5 bases and J 3 bases; nucleotides not matched to a gene: 9. The CDR3 DNA is TGTGCTAGTGGTCACCTGACTAGCGGGAGGGCCAGCTACAATGAGCAGTTCTTC. Amino acids: CASGHLTSGRASYNEQFF.

Many counts were recorded for this clonotype. This sequence joins TRBV2 and TRBJ2-5; TRBD2 might be the D (7 bases). The germline V and J ends were trimmed by 9 bases and 10 bases, with 27 bases remaining between them. This CDR3 contains 15 residues. Germline assignment: CDR1 SNHLY and CDR2 FYNNEI. Here the CDR3 DNA reads TGTGCCAGAAGACTGACAGGAGGTTTGGCGGGAGACCAGTACTTC. Translation: CARRLTGGLAGDQYF.

In its sample, this clonotype was seen many times. The V and J genes are TRBV11-1 and TRBJ2-1, with 7 nucleotides matching TRBD1. This CDR3 spans 16 amino acids. V dropped 1 base and J dropped 8; count of bases not matched to a gene: 11. The germline V gene has CDR1 SGHAT and CDR2 FQDESV (reference sequence). The CDR3 bases are TGTGCCAGCAGCTTAGAGGGGACAGAATCCAACTATGAGCAGTTCTTC. Amino acid sequence: CASSLEGTESNYEQFF.

This clonotype came up many times. The chain combines TRBV28 with TRBJ1-6, with D unclear. V dropped 6 bases and J dropped 13 bases, with 13 bases sitting between them. Germline V gene lookup returns CDR1 MDHEN and CDR2 SYDVKM. This CDR3 region has 12 residues. The CDR3 nucleotides are TGTGCCAGCAGCCCATTAGAGAGCCCCCTCCACTTT. Translated, it gives CASSPLESPLHF.

This clonotype was detected many times. The chain uses TRBV10-3 and TRBJ2-2; 7 bases align to TRBD2. Looked up from germline, CDR1 is ENHRY and CDR2 is SYGVKD. V was clipped by 1 base and J by 0 bases; unmatched bases: 14. This CDR3 contains 20 residues. Here the CDR3 reads CAISEFVGLADTSNTGELFF. The CDR3 DNA reads as TGTGCCATCAGTGAGTTTGTAGGGCTAGCGGATACCTCGAACACCGGGGAGCTGTTTTTT.

At least ten counts were recorded for this clonotype. The chain couples TRBV28 to TRBJ2-3; D is uncertain. V was pared by 7 bases and J by 3 bases, with 11 bases between. Germline V gene lookup returns CDR1 MDHEN and CDR2 SYDVKM. There are 13 residues in the CDR3. The CDR3, as DNA: TGTGCCAGCATTTCCAGGCCTACAGATACGCAGTATTTT. The encoded protein is CASISRPTDTQYF.

Ten or more counts support this clonotype. The chain carries TRBV7-2 and TRBJ2-3, with D perhaps matching TRBD2 (5 bases). The CDR3 has 18 residues. Looked up from germline, CDR1 is SGHTA and CDR2 is FQGNSA. The V end lost 1 base, the J end lost 1 base, and 18 bases lay between the germline ends. The CDR3 sequence is CASSLDALAWSGTDTQYF. Here the CDR3 DNA reads TGTGCCAGCAGCTTAGATGCTTTAGCGTGGTCGGGCACAGATACGCAGTATTTT.

This clonotype was recorded a few times. The V call is TRBV24-1, the J call TRBJ2-1, with D unclear. The CDR3 runs 11 residues. Trimming removed 0 bases from V and 10 bases from J, with 3 bases in between. Germline CDR1 and CDR2: KGHDR and SFDVKD. CDR3 sequence reads: CATSDLAEQFF. CDR3 sequence (DNA): TGTGCCACCAGTGATTTGGCGGAGCAGTTCTTC.